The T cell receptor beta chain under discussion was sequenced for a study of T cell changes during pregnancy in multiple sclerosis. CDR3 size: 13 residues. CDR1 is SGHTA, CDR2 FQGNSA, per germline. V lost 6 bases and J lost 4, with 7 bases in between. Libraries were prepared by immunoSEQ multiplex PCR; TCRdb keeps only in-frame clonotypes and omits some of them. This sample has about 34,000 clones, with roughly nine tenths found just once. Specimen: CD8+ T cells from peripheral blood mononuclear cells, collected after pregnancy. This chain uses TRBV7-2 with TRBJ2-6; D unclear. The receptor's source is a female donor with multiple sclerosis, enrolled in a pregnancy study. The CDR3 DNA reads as TGTGCCAGCAGACCACTAGGGGCCAACGTCCTGACTTTC. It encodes CASRPLGANVLTF.